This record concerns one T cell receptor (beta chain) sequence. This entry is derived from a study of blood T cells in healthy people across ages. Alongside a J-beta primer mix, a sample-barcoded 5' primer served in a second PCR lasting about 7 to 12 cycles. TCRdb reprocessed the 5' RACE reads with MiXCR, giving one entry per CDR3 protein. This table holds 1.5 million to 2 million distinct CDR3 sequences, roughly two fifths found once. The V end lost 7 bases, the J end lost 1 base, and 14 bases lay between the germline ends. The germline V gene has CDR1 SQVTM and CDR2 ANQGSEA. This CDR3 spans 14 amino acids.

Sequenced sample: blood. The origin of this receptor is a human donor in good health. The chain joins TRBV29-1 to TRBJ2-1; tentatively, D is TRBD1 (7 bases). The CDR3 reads CSAQGGRSYNEQFF. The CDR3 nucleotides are TGCAGCGCCCAGGGGGGTAGGTCCTACAATGAGCAGTTCTTC.